Below, 10 T cell receptor beta chains from the same sample are listed, as sequenced in a study of beta chain features in type 1 diabetes. The isolated RNA, all of it, was reverse transcribed, so expressed TCRB transcripts were what got sequenced. Sequencing was performed with immunoSEQ multiplex PCR; in TCRdb, only in-frame clones are kept and a portion is missing. The repertoire includes 900,000 or so clones, 17% of them detected once, and 0.02% to 0.025% sits in the top ten. Specimen: naive CD4+ T cells from blood. All receptors derive from a woman under 30 in good health.

The J gene is TRBJ2-4, the V gene TRBV4-2; D is unclear. The CDR3 loop spans 17 amino acids. V dropped 0 bases and J dropped 1 base, with 13 bases sitting between them. CDR1 and CDR2 (germline): LGHNA, YNFKEQ. CDR3: CASSQELMATAKNIQYF. In DNA form, the CDR3 reads TGTGCCAGCAGCCAAGAACTCATGGCCACTGCCAAAAACATTCAGTACTTC.

This clone occurred a few times. CDR3 region: CASSPYNEPGAGAFF. The CDR3 nucleotides are TGTGCCAGCTCACCATACAACGAACCAGGGGCGGGGGCTTTCTTT. V and J are TRBV18 and TRBJ1-1; D is perhaps TRBD1 (6 bases). The V end lost 2 bases, the J end lost 11 bases, and 21 bases lay between the germline ends. CDR1 and CDR2 from the germline V gene are KGHSH and LQKENI. The CDR3 totals 15 residues.

This clone has a handful of counts. This rearrangement joins TRBV5-6 to TRBJ2-7; 7 bases agree with TRBD2. Germline values: CDR1 SGHDT, CDR2 YYEEEE. The CDR3 is made up of 15 amino acids. With V trimmed by 4 bases and J by 3 bases, 10 bases remained unmatched. CDR3 loop: CASSLRGSGFYEQYF. CDR3 DNA: TGTGCCAGCAGCCTGCGGGGGTCAGGGTTCTACGAGCAGTACTTC. The entire variable domain, with the rest obtained from reference TRBV5-6 and TRBJ2-7, is as follows: DAGVTQSPTHLIKTRGQQVTLRCSPKSGHDTVSWYQQALGQGPQFIFQYYEEEERQRGNFPDRFSGHQFPNYSSELNVNALLLGDSALYLCASSLRGSGFYEQYFGPGTRLTVT.

The chain links TRBV6-5 to TRBJ1-2; D not certain. V lost 2 bases and J 8 bases, leaving 15 bases between the germline ends. Germline assignment: CDR1 MNHEY and CDR2 SVGAGI. CDR3 length equals 14 residues. CDR3 nucleotides: TGTGCCAGCAGTTACCCACGATCCGCGGAGGGCTACACCTTC. It is translated as CASSYPRSAEGYTF.

The chain employs TRBV7-9 and TRBJ1-2; D is unresolved. V was pared by 1 base and J by 7 bases, with 10 bases between. The length of the CDR3 is 13 residues. CDR1 is SEHNR, CDR2 FQNEAQ, per germline (reference sequence). The CDR3: CASSLDWLGGYTF. The CDR3 DNA reads TGTGCCAGCAGCTTAGATTGGCTGGGTGGCTACACCTTC.

Only a few counts were recorded for this clone. The genes are TRBV5-1 and TRBJ2-2, with D perhaps TRBD1 (6 bases). Per germline, CDR1 SGHRS and CDR2 YFSETQ. CDR3 length: 15 residues. The germline V and J ends were trimmed by 0 bases and 6 bases, with 12 bases remaining between them. CDR3 sequence: CASSLEDRNAGELFF. In DNA, the CDR3 is TGCGCCAGCAGCTTGGAGGACAGAAACGCCGGGGAGCTGTTTTTT.

This clone was observed a few times. V usage is TRBV18 and J usage is TRBJ2-1; 15 positions match TRBD2. CDR3 length equals 16 residues. The V gene end was trimmed by 2 bases and the J gene end by 9 bases; junction bases not matched to a gene: 5. The germline CDR1 and CDR2 sequences are KGHSH and LQKENI. The CDR3 is CASSPWTSGRAAEQFF. The CDR3 coding sequence is TGTGCCAGCTCACCATGGACTAGCGGGAGGGCCGCTGAGCAGTTCTTC. Full variable domain (remainder filled in from reference TRBV18 and TRBJ2-1): NAGVMQNPRHLVRRRGQEARLRCSPMKGHSHVYWYRQLPEEGLKFMVYLQKENIIDESGMPKERFSAEFPKEGPSILRIQQVVRGDSAAYFCASSPWTSGRAAEQFFGPGTRLTVL.

The rearrangement joins TRBV2 to TRBJ1-2; D gene ambiguous. Germline V gives CDR1 SNHLY, CDR2 FYNNEI. The CDR3 totals 13 residues. The germline V and J ends were trimmed by 7 bases and 2 bases, with 11 bases remaining between them. The CDR3 is CASMQLRNYGYTF. CDR3 sequence (DNA): TGTGCCAGCATGCAGTTGAGAAACTATGGCTACACCTTC.

This clone was seen more than once but under ten times. V is TRBV28 and J is TRBJ2-7; the D gene is possibly TRBD2 (6 bases). CDR1 is MDHEN, CDR2 SYDVKM, per germline. The germline V and J ends were trimmed by 3 bases and 7 bases, with 16 bases remaining between them. The CDR3 has 14 amino acids. CDR3 in amino acids: CASSLTSGSFEQYF. In DNA form, the CDR3 reads TGTGCCAGCAGTTTGACTAGTGGGAGCTTTGAGCAGTACTTC.

The chain is built from TRBV6-5 and TRBJ2-2; 7 positions match TRBD1. The CDR3 extends over 15 amino acids. With 2 bases clipped from V and 7 bases from J, the junction kept 7 bases outside the gene matches. Per the germline V gene, CDR1 is MNHEY and CDR2 is SVGAGI. Written as DNA, the CDR3 is TGTGCCAGCAGTTACAGGGGACAGACCATCGGGGAGCTGTTTTTT. Residues: CASSYRGQTIGELFF.